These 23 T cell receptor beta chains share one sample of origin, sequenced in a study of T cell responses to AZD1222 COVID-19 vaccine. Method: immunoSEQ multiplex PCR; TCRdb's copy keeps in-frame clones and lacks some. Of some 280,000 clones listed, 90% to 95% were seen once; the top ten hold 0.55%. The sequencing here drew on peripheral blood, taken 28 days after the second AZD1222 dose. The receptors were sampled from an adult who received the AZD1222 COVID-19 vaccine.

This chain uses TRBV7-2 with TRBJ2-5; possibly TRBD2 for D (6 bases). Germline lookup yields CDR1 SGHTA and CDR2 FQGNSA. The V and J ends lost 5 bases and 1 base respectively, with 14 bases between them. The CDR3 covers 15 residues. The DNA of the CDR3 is TGTGCCAGCAGCCGGGGGTGGACACTCCAAGAGACCCAGTACTTC. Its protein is CASSRGWTLQETQYF.

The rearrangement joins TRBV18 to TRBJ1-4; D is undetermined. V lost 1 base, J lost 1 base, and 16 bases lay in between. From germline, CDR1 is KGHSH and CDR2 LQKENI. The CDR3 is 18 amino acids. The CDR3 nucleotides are TGTGCCAGCTCACCACGAGGGCGTTCCGCGGTAACTAATGAAAAACTGTTTTTT. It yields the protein CASSPRGRSAVTNEKLFF.

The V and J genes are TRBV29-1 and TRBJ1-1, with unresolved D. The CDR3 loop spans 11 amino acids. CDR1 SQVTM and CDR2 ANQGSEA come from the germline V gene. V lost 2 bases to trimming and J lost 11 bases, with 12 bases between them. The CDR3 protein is CSVEPIIRAFF. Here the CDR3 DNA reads TGCAGCGTTGAACCAATTATCAGGGCTTTCTTT.

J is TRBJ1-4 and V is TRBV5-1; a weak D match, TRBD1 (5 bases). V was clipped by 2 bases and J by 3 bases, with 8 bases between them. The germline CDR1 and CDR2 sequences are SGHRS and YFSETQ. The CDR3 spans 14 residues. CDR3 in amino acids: CASSLRGPNEKLFF. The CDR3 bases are TGCGCCAGCAGCTTAAGGGGTCCTAATGAAAAACTGTTTTTT.

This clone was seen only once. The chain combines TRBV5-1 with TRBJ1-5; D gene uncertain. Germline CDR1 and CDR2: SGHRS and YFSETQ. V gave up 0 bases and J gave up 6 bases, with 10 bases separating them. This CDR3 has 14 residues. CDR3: CASSLVPGGQPQHF. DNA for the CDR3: TGCGCCAGCAGCTTGGTGCCGGGCGGTCAGCCCCAGCATTTT.

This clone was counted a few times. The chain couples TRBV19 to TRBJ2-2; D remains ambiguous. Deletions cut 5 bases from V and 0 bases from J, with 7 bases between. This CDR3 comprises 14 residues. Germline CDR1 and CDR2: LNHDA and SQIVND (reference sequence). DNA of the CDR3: TGTGCCAGTAGTGCAGCGTCGAACACCGGGGAGCTGTTTTTT. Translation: CASSAASNTGELFF.

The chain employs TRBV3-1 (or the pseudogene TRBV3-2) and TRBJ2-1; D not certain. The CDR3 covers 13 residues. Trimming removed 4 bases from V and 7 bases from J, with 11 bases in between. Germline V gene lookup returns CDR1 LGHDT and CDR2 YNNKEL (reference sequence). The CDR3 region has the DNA TGTGCCAGCAGCCCCTCTTGGGGAAATGAGCAGTTCTTC. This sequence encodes CASSPSWGNEQFF.

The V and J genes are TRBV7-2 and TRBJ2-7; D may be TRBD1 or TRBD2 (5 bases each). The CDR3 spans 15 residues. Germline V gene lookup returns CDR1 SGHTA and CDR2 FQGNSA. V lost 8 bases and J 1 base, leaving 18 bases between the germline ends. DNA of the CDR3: TGTGCCAGCGGGACCCACGGGGTGCTTTCCTACGAGCAGTACTTC. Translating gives CASGTHGVLSYEQYF.

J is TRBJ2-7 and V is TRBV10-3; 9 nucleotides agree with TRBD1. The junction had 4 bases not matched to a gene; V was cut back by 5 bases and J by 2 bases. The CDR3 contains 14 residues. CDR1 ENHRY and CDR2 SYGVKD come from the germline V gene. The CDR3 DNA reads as TGTGCCATCAGTCGACAGGGGGGCCCCTACGAGCAGTACTTC. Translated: CAISRQGGPYEQYF.

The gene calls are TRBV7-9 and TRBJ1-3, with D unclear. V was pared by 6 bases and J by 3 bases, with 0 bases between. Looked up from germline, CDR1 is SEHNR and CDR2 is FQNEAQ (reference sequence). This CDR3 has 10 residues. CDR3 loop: CASSGNTIYF. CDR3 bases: TGTGCCAGCAGTGGAAACACCATATATTTT.

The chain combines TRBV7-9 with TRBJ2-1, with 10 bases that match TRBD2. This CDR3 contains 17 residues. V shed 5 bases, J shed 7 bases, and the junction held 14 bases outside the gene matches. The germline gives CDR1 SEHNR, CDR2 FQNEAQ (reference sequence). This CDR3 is CASSPSGQRGGWNEQFF. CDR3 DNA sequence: TGTGCCAGCAGCCCGAGCGGACAGCGGGGGGGGTGGAATGAGCAGTTCTTC.

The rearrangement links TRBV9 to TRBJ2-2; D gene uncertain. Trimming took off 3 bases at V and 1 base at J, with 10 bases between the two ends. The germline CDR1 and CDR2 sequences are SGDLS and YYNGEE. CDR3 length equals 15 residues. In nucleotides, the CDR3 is TGTGCCAGCAGCGCGAGAGGCCAGAACACCGGGGAGCTGTTTTTT. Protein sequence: CASSARGQNTGELFF.

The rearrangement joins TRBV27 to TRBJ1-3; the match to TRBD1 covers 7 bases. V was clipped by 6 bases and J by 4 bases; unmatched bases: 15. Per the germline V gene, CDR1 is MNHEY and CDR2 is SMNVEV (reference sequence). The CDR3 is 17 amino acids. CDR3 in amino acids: CASSRIPLGTDGNTIYF. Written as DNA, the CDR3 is TGTGCCAGCAGCCGGATACCACTCGGGACAGACGGAAACACCATATATTTT.

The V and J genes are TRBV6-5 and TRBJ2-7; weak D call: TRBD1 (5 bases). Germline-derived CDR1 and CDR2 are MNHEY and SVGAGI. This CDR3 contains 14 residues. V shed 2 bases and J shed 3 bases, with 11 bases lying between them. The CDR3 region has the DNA TGTGCCAGCAGTTACGGTCGACAGAGCTACGAGCAGTACTTC. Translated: CASSYGRQSYEQYF.

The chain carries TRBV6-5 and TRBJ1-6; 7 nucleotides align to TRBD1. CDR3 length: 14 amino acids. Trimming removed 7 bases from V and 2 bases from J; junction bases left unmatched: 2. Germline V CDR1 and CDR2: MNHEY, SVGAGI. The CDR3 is CASNQGAYNSPLHF. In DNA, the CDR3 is TGTGCCAGCAATCAGGGGGCCTATAATTCACCCCTCCACTTT.

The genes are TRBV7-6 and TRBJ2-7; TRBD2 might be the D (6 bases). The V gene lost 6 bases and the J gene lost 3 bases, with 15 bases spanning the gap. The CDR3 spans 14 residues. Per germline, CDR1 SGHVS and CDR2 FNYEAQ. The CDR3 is CASSKEGPNYEQYF. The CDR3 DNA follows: TGTGCCAGCAGTAAGGAGGGTCCCAACTACGAGCAGTACTTC.

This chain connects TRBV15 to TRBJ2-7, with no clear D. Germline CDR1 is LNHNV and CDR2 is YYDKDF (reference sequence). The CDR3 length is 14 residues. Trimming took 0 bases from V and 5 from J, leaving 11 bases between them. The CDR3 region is CATSRDRLTDEQYF. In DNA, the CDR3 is TGTGCCACCAGCAGAGACCGGTTAACCGACGAGCAGTACTTC.

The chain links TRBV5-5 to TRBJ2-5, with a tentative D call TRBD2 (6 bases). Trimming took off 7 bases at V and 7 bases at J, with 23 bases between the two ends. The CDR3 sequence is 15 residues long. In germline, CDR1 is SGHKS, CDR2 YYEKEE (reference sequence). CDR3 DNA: TGTGCCAGCTCTAATGGCGGGGTGGGGAGGTTGACCCAGTACTTC. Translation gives CASSNGGVGRLTQYF.

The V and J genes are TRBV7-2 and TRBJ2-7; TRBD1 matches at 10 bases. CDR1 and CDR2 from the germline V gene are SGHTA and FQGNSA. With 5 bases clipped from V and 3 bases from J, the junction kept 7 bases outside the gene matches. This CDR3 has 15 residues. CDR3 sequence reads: CASSPTTGGYYEQYF. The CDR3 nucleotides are TGTGCCAGCAGCCCTACGACAGGGGGCTACTACGAGCAGTACTTC.

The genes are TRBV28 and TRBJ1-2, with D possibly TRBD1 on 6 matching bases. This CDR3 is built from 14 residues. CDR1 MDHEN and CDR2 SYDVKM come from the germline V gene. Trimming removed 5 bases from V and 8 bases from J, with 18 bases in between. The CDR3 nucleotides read TGTGCCAGCAGTCCTATCCCTCAGGGGCAGGGCTACACCTTC. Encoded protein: CASSPIPQGQGYTF.

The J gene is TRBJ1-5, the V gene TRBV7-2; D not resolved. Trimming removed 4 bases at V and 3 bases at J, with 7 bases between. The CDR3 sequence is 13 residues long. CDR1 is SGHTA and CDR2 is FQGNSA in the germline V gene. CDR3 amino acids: CASSSSVNQPQHF. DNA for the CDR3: TGTGCCAGCAGCTCCTCGGTCAATCAGCCCCAGCATTTT.

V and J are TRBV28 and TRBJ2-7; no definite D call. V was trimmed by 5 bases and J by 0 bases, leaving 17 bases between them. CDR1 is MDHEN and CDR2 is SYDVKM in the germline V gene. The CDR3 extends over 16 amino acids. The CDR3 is CASSPFRRLYSYEQYF. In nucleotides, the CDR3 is TGTGCCAGCAGTCCCTTCCGCCGGTTGTACTCCTACGAGCAGTACTTC.

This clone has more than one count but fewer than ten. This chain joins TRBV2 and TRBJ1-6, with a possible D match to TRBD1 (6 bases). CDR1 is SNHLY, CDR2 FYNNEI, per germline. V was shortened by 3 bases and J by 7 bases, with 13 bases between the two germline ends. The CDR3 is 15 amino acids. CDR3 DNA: TGTGCCAGCAGTGATACGGGGGGGCTCAATTCACCCCTCCACTTT. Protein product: CASSDTGGLNSPLHF.